This TCR beta chain was recovered during a study of OX40 agonist ivuxolimab in advanced cancers. Study-level information: Of the participants, around 39% had some prior anti-PD-1, anti-PD-L1 or anti-CTLA-4 therapy, which was allowed. General study points: The study observed clonal expansion of CD4+ and CD8+ blood T cells by week 6 at 0.1 to 3.0 mg/kg.

This clone was recorded once. Its antigen is still unknown. CDR1 is SNHLY, CDR2 FYNNEI, per germline. J gave up 6 bases and V 3 bases, and 5 bases lay outside the gene matches. The CDR3 extends over 14 amino acids. The repertoire was sequenced with immunoSEQ multiplex PCR; TCRdb's copy has only in-frame clones and lacks some. Seen here are roughly 36,000 clones, about four fifths observed once, and the top ten hold 1.8%. The rearrangement uses TRBV2 and TRBJ2-1, with TRBD2 identical over 7 bases. The sequencing here drew on CD4+ or CD8+ T cells sorted from blood, taken in a trial of the OX40 agonist ivuxolimab. The TCR sequence derives from an adult with an advanced solid tumor such as melanoma, head and neck, liver or kidney cancer. CDR3 residues: CASSEGGSVNEQFF. CDR3 DNA: TGTGCCAGCAGTGAGGGCGGGAGTGTCAATGAGCAGTTCTTC.